Each of the 11 T cell receptor beta chains below was sequenced from the same sample in a study of response to subunit inactivated influenza vaccine. TCRdb re-derived calls from the RT-PCR reads in MiXCR, one entry per CDR3 protein. Counted here are roughly 500,000 distinct CDR3 sequences, about 15% occurring once; the ten biggest clones make up 3% to 3.5%. The specimen comprised CD4+ T cells sorted from PBMCs, sampled around 25 months after vaccination. The receptors derive from a man between 50 and 75 years old who received an inactivated influenza vaccine.

This chain links TRBV27 with TRBJ1-1; no reliable D call. This CDR3 spans 13 amino acids. Trimming stripped 6 bases from V and 7 bases from J, with 15 bases between. Germline CDR1 is MNHEY and CDR2 is SMNVEV (reference sequence). CDR3 coding DNA: TGTGCCAGCAGCCTCGGTAGGTTGGGTGAAGCTTTCTTT. It codes for CASSLGRLGEAFF.

V is TRBV10-2 and J is TRBJ2-2; 7 positions match TRBD2. The CDR3 is made up of 14 amino acids. Germline V gene sequence: CDR1 WSHSY, CDR2 SAAADI. Trimming cost V 8 bases and J 0 bases; bases outside gene matches: 3. CDR3 in DNA: TGCGCCAGCGGGGGGGAATCGAACACCGGGGAGCTGTTTTTT. This encodes CASGGESNTGELFF.

The chain recombines TRBV20-1 with TRBJ2-7; 11 nucleotides align to TRBD2. Germline CDR1 is DFQATT and CDR2 is SNEGSKA (reference sequence). This CDR3 has 17 amino acids. After removal of 5 bases from V and 3 bases from J, the junction contained 15 bases not matched to a gene. CDR3 sequence reads: CSAGSLAGGVFSYEQYF. The CDR3 nucleotides are TGCAGTGCTGGCTCCCTAGCGGGAGGCGTTTTTAGCTACGAGCAGTACTTC.

To note about this clonotype: A junction boundary mismatches the germline segment, possibly from a read error. The chain couples TRBV20-1 to TRBJ2-5, with 7 nucleotides matching TRBD1. From germline, CDR1 is DFQATT and CDR2 SNEGSKA (reference sequence). The CDR3 consists of 13 residues. CDR3 sequence (DNA): TGCAGTCCTAGGGGGCCGGTTAGTGGGACCCAGTACTTC. This gives the protein CSPRGPVSGTQYF.

This clonotype appeared a few times. The chain has TRBV6-6 and TRBJ2-7; 8 bases fit TRBD1. Germline assignment: CDR1 MNHNY and CDR2 SVGAGI (reference sequence). Germline trimming cut 6 bases from V and 2 bases from J; bases unmatched to any gene: 3. This CDR3 spans 13 amino acids. The DNA for the CDR3 is TGTGCCAGCAGACCGGGACAGGCCTACGAGCAGTACTTC. Its translation: CASRPGQAYEQYF.

The chain joins TRBV3-1 to TRBJ2-5; D remains unclear. Germline CDR1 LGHDT, CDR2 YNNKEL (reference sequence). The CDR3 has 16 amino acids. V lost 0 bases, J lost 1 base, and 12 bases lay in between. CDR3 bases: TGTGCCAGCAGCCAAGATCTTGTTCAGGTCCAAGAGACCCAGTACTTC. Translated: CASSQDLVQVQETQYF.

This clonotype was seen ten or more times. The chain combines TRBV5-6 with TRBJ1-1; D gene uncertain. The CDR3 has 16 amino acids. V lost 4 bases, J lost 6 bases, and 22 bases lay in between. Germline assignment: CDR1 SGHDT and CDR2 YYEEEE. CDR3: CASSRRQWVGRAEAFF. As DNA, the CDR3 is TGTGCCAGCAGCCGCCGACAATGGGTAGGGCGGGCTGAAGCTTTCTTT.

The rearrangement uses TRBV5-1 and TRBJ2-7; tentative D call: TRBD1 (6 bases). V gave up 4 bases and J gave up 2 bases, with 16 bases separating them. This CDR3 region has 15 residues. Germline-derived CDR1 and CDR2 are SGHRS and YFSETQ. Here the CDR3 DNA reads TGCGCCAGCAGCCCGGACAGAATTGGCCCCTACGAGCAGTACTTC. Its translation is CASSPDRIGPYEQYF.

The CDR3 region is CASGFSYEQYF. The CDR3 coding sequence is TGTGCCAGCGGATTCTCCTACGAGCAGTACTTC. The chain combines TRBV18 with TRBJ2-7; D is undetermined. Trimming removed 8 bases at V and 0 bases at J, with 5 bases between. The CDR3 has 11 residues. Germline V gene sequence: CDR1 KGHSH, CDR2 LQKENI.

This sequence joins TRBV4-1 and TRBJ2-3, with 10 bases lining up with TRBD2. Germline values: CDR1 MGHRA, CDR2 YSYEKL. Trimming at V came to 1 base and at J to 5 bases, leaving 12 bases not matched to a gene. CDR3 length equals 18 residues. The CDR3: CASSQVRFSGGRGDTQYF. The CDR3 DNA follows: TGCGCCAGCAGCCAAGTTCGGTTTAGCGGGGGGCGGGGAGATACGCAGTATTTT.

V usage is TRBV6-1 and J usage is TRBJ1-2; D not resolved. The CDR3 spans 13 residues. Deletions cut 5 bases from V and 8 bases from J, with 15 bases between. Germline lookup yields CDR1 MNHNS and CDR2 SASEGT. The CDR3: CASSPPEMGGYTF. CDR3 DNA sequence: TGTGCCAGCAGTCCCCCGGAGATGGGAGGCTACACCTTC.